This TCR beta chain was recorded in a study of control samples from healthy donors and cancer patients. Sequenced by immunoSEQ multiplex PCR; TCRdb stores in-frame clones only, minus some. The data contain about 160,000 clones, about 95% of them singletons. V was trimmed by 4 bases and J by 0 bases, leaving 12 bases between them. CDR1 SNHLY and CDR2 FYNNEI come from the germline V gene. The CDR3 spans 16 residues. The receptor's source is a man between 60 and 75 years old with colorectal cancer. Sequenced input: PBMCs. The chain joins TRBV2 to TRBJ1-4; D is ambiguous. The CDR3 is CASSVNGLATNEKLFF. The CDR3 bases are TGTGCCAGCAGTGTAAATGGGCTTGCAACTAATGAAAAACTGTTTTTT.